This T cell receptor (beta chain) was obtained from a study of OX40 agonist ivuxolimab in advanced cancers. Whole-study context: In this trial design, patients received ivuxolimab intravenously at 0.01 to 10 mg/kg every 2 weeks. Findings and limits, study-wide: Low normalized clonal expansion also occurred in some nonresponding patients.

A remark on this clone: The antigen is not known.

Generated by immunoSEQ multiplex PCR, the TCRdb table keeps only in-frame clones and is missing some. The sample holds about 71,000 clones, roughly 84% seen once. The germline V gene encodes CDR1 SGHNT and CDR2 YYREEE (reference sequence). V shed 4 bases, J shed 2 bases, and the junction held 6 bases outside the gene matches. The CDR3 spans 14 residues. This chain connects TRBV5-4 to TRBJ2-7; TRBD2 aligns across 7 bases. The sample here was CD4+ or CD8+ T cells sorted from blood, taken in a trial of the OX40 agonist ivuxolimab. This sequence originates from an adult with an advanced solid tumor such as melanoma, head and neck, liver or kidney cancer. The chain's CDR3 is CASSGRGGTYEQYF. DNA for the CDR3: TGTGCCAGCAGCGGACGCGGGGGAACCTACGAGCAGTACTTC.